Below are 23 T cell receptor beta chains sequenced from a single sample in a study of shared clonotypes between healthy human individuals. The naive CD8 fraction comprised CD45RO-negative cells positively selected for CCR7 and excluded terminally differentiated effector memory CD45RA+ cells. Sequenced by immunoSEQ multiplex PCR; TCRdb stores in-frame clones only, minus some. In the table there are 750,000 to 1,000,000 clones, roughly 92% of which are singletons. The sample consisted of naive CD8+ T cells sorted from blood. Every receptor here comes from a man between 25 and 39 years old in good health.

This chain connects TRBV4-1 to TRBJ2-7; 8 nucleotides line up with TRBD1. The V gene end was trimmed by 1 base and the J gene end by 7 bases; junction bases not matched to a gene: 3. The CDR3 loop spans 13 amino acids. Germline loops: CDR1 MGHRA, CDR2 YSYEKL. The CDR3 DNA follows: TGCGCCAGCAGCCAAGCAGGGGGCCGGGAGCAGTACTTC. Translating it yields CASSQAGGREQYF.

V gene TRBV13 combines with J gene TRBJ1-1; D gene unclear. The CDR3 has 11 residues. V was pared by 4 bases and J by 8 bases, with 8 bases between. Per germline, CDR1 PRHDT and CDR2 FYEKMQ (reference sequence). CDR3 DNA sequence: TGTGCCAGCAGCTACGTACCCGAAGCTTTCTTT. Translation: CASSYVPEAFF. The complete variable domain, with remaining parts taken from reference TRBV13 and TRBJ1-1, reads AAGVIQSPRHLIKEKRETATLKCYPIPRHDTVYWYQQGPGQDPQFLISFYEKMQSDKGSIPDRFSAQQFSDYHSELNMSSLELGDSALYFCASSYVPEAFFGQGTRLTVV.

CDR3 nucleotide sequence: TGTGCCAGTAGTTACTCAATTTCGGGCTTTCAGCCCCAGCATTTT. It specifies CASSYSISGFQPQHF. V and J are TRBV19 and TRBJ1-5, with D unclear. The length of the CDR3 is 15 residues. Germline loops: CDR1 LNHDA, CDR2 SQIVND (reference sequence). The germline V and J ends were trimmed by 5 bases and 6 bases, with 17 bases remaining between them.

The rearrangement joins TRBV2 to TRBJ2-7; D gene ambiguous. V was clipped by 7 bases and J by 5 bases, with 6 bases between them. The CDR3 runs to 10 residues. Germline V gene data show CDR1 as SNHLY and CDR2 as FYNNEI. The DNA of the CDR3 is TGTGCCAGCACTTCTGACGAGCAGTACTTC. This encodes CASTSDEQYF.

This rearrangement joins TRBV14 to TRBJ2-7, with TRBD1 as a possible D gene (6 bases). The V and J ends lost 4 bases and 5 bases respectively, with 15 bases between them. The V gene's germline CDR1 is SGHDN and CDR2 FVKESK. This CDR3 region has 14 residues. This CDR3 is CASSLTGISDEQYF. The CDR3 nucleotides are TGTGCCAGCAGCCTAACAGGGATTTCGGACGAGCAGTACTTC.

V gene TRBV9 combines with J gene TRBJ2-1; the match to TRBD2 covers 7 bases. The CDR3 is 15 residues long. Germline CDR1 is SGDLS and CDR2 is YYNGEE. The V and J ends lost 3 bases and 3 bases, in that order; junction bases with no gene match: 6. In DNA form, the CDR3 reads TGTGCCAGCAGCGGATCCGGGACTAACTACAATGAGCAGTTCTTC. This translates into CASSGSGTNYNEQFF.

This rearrangement joins TRBV27 to TRBJ2-7; D is unclear. V lost 4 bases and J 3 bases, leaving 13 bases between the germline ends. This CDR3 has 14 residues. Per germline, CDR1 MNHEY and CDR2 SMNVEV (reference sequence). CDR3 in DNA: TGTGCCAGCAGTTCTTCCGGAGTGGGCTACGAGCAGTACTTC. Its translation is CASSSSGVGYEQYF.

The chain couples TRBV4-3 to TRBJ2-3; 11 bases are a match to TRBD2. Unmatched junction bases numbered 6, after V lost 0 bases and J lost 7 bases. This CDR3 has 16 amino acids. Germline V gene lookup returns CDR1 LGHNA and CDR2 YSLEER. CDR3 residues: CASSQDSGRAENTQYF. CDR3 DNA: TGCGCCAGCAGCCAAGATAGCGGGAGGGCCGAGAATACGCAGTATTTT.

The CDR3 bases are TGTGCCAGCAGCTTGGACGGGGGATATAGCGGGACGGTCCAAGAGACCCAGTACTTC. The encoded protein is CASSLDGGYSGTVQETQYF. The J gene is TRBJ2-5, the V gene TRBV5-6, with TRBD2 matching 8 bases. The CDR3 consists of 19 residues. Germline values: CDR1 SGHDT, CDR2 YYEEEE. J lost 1 base, V lost 0 bases, and 14 bases had no gene match.

The V gene is TRBV9, the J gene TRBJ1-3; TRBD1 might be the D (5 bases). V lost 3 bases and J 2 bases, leaving 9 bases between the germline ends. CDR1 is SGDLS and CDR2 is YYNGEE in the germline V gene. This CDR3 is 14 amino acids long. The CDR3 DNA reads as TGTGCCAGCAGCGCTGGGGGAACTGGAAACACCATATATTTT. The encoded protein is CASSAGGTGNTIYF.

The V gene is TRBV7-2, the J gene TRBJ1-1; D unclear. CDR3 length equals 12 residues. Germline V CDR1 and CDR2: SGHTA, FQGNSA. V lost 3 bases and J 4 bases, leaving 6 bases between the germline ends. CDR3 in amino acids: CASSLRLTEAFF. DNA for the CDR3: TGTGCCAGCAGCTTGAGACTCACTGAAGCTTTCTTT.

The CDR3: CSVEDPPAGGPVETQYF. CDR3 DNA sequence: TGCAGCGTTGAAGATCCACCAGCGGGAGGTCCGGTCGAGACCCAGTACTTC. The gene calls are TRBV29-1 and TRBJ2-5; 9 bases agree with TRBD2. Trimming removed 0 bases from V and 5 bases from J; junction bases left unmatched: 13. Germline CDR1 SQVTM, CDR2 ANQGSEA. The CDR3 covers 17 residues.

The chain couples TRBV7-9 to TRBJ1-4; the D gene is possibly TRBD1 (5 bases). The CDR3 sequence is 15 residues long. In germline, CDR1 is SEHNR, CDR2 FQNEAQ (reference sequence). V was shortened by 4 bases and J by 8 bases, with 17 bases between the two germline ends. The CDR3: CASSSDRDVLEKLFF. CDR3 DNA sequence: TGTGCCAGCAGCTCCGACCGGGACGTCCTAGAAAAACTGTTTTTT.

This chain connects TRBV12-5 to TRBJ1-1, with D tentatively TRBD1 (6 bases). CDR3 length: 11 amino acids. Per the germline V gene, CDR1 is LGHNT and CDR2 is FRNRAP. V dropped 5 bases and J dropped 9 bases, with 10 bases sitting between them. The CDR3 is CASGIQGKAFF. CDR3 coding DNA: TGTGCTAGTGGTATACAGGGTAAAGCTTTCTTT. Full variable domain (missing parts from reference TRBV12-5 and TRBJ1-1): DARVTQTPRHKVTEMGQEVTMRCQPILGHNTVFWYRQTMMQGLELLAYFRNRAPLDDSGMPKDRFSAEMPDATLATLKIQPSEPRDSAVYFCASGIQGKAFFGQGTRLTVV.

The chain joins TRBV28 to TRBJ2-7; TRBD1 might be the D (5 bases). The CDR3 has 16 residues. V gave up 1 base and J gave up 3 bases, with 16 bases separating them. Looked up from germline, CDR1 is MDHEN and CDR2 is SYDVKM. This CDR3 reads CASSLLDDSSHYEQYF. The CDR3 region has the DNA TGTGCCAGCAGTTTATTGGACGACAGTTCACACTACGAGCAGTACTTC.

V usage is TRBV7-3 and J usage is TRBJ1-2; perhaps TRBD1 as D (5 bases). This CDR3 has 14 residues. Germline V gene sequence: CDR1 SGHTA, CDR2 FQGTGA. V was pared by 1 base and J by 4 bases, with 10 bases between. CDR3: CASSLSRDFYGYTF. The DNA for the CDR3 is TGTGCCAGCAGCTTAAGCCGGGACTTCTATGGCTACACCTTC.

Concerning this clone itself: At the DNA level, this CDR3 is encoded by other sequences in the same sample as well. The chain has TRBV29-1 and TRBJ2-3, with 9 bases fitting TRBD2. The germline gives CDR1 SQVTM, CDR2 ANQGSEA. The CDR3 spans 18 residues. V lost 5 bases and J lost 0; bases outside the gene matches: 15. CDR3 residues: CSVRGDGAGGRSTDTQYF. The CDR3 bases are TGCAGCGTTCGAGGAGATGGAGCGGGAGGCCGAAGCACAGATACGCAGTATTTT.

The gene calls are TRBV29-1 and TRBJ2-7; D is undetermined. This CDR3 region has 15 residues. Trimming cost V 5 bases and J 3 bases, with 20 bases left between them. Germline V gene lookup returns CDR1 SQVTM and CDR2 ANQGSEA. The CDR3 region has the DNA TGCAGCGTTAACCACCCACCGCCTTCTTTCTACGAGCAGTACTTC. It yields the protein CSVNHPPPSFYEQYF.

CDR3 protein: CASSLEVLAGGRTDTQYF. CDR3 DNA: TGTGCCAGCAGCTTAGAGGTCCTAGCGGGAGGGAGAACAGATACGCAGTATTTT. The chain carries TRBV11-2 and TRBJ2-3, with 12 bases lining up with TRBD2. Germline assignment: CDR1 SGHAT and CDR2 FQNNGV. J was trimmed by 3 bases and V by 0 bases; bases with no gene match: 7. The CDR3 has 18 residues.

The V call is TRBV5-8, the J call TRBJ1-5; D remains ambiguous. V lost 1 base and J lost 4, with 15 bases in between. Germline CDR1 SGHTS, CDR2 YDEGEE. This CDR3 region has 16 residues. The CDR3 spells CASSLRSPGGNQPQHF. CDR3 sequence (DNA): TGTGCCAGCAGCTTGAGGTCGCCAGGCGGGAATCAGCCCCAGCATTTT.

The rearrangement links TRBV5-1 to TRBJ2-1, with 12 positions matching TRBD2. Germline assignment: CDR1 SGHRS and CDR2 YFSETQ. Germline trimming cut 1 base from V and 5 bases from J; bases unmatched to any gene: 7. This CDR3 is built from 17 residues. CDR3 sequence (DNA): TGCGCCAGCAGCTTGAGACTAGCGGGAGATTATGACAATGAGCAGTTCTTC. The encoded protein is CASSLRLAGDYDNEQFF.

A single count supports this clone. The chain links TRBV29-1 to TRBJ2-2; tentatively, D is TRBD1 or TRBD2 (7 bases each). The germline CDR1 and CDR2 sequences are SQVTM and ANQGSEA. Deletions cut 5 bases from V and 5 bases from J, with 27 bases between. CDR3 length: 18 residues. Written as DNA, the CDR3 is TGCAGCGTTTGCTATCAGGGGGGGATCCCCACATCGACCGGGGAGCTGTTTTTT. Residues: CSVCYQGGIPTSTGELFF.

J is TRBJ2-7 and V is TRBV29-1; 7 bases fit TRBD1. The V and J ends lost 4 bases and 0 bases, in that order; junction bases with no gene match: 3. The CDR3 contains 13 residues. Germline CDR1 reads SQVTM; CDR2 reads ANQGSEA. CDR3 sequence reads: CSVVRDSSYEQYF. CDR3 in DNA: TGCAGCGTTGTTCGGGACAGCTCCTACGAGCAGTACTTC.